This T cell receptor (beta chain) is from a study of beta chain features in type 1 diabetes. Study results and limitations: Sequencing of cDNA might inflate the share of cells that strongly express TCR. VDJ junctions in type 1 diabetes patients carried more deletions and fewer insertions.

With regard to this clone: As yet, its antigen is unknown.

Isolated RNA was reverse transcribed in full, so expressed TCRB transcripts were sequenced. Data came from immunoSEQ multiplex PCR; TCRdb stores just in-frame clones and leaves some out. The profile shows some 270,000 clones, roughly 14% of them singletons. This sequence was found in a woman in her forties in good health. Sequenced: naive CD4+ T cells from blood.

CDR3 region: CASSYEADSPLHF. The CDR3 coding sequence is TGTGCCAGTAGTTACGAGGCCGATTCACCCCTCCACTTT. The chain combines TRBV19 with TRBJ1-6; no definite D call. Germline loops: CDR1 LNHDA, CDR2 SQIVND (reference sequence). Trimming stripped 5 bases from V and 8 bases from J, with 10 bases between. This CDR3 has 13 amino acids.